Shown below are 4 T cell receptor beta chains from a single sample sequenced in a study of T cell clonality in common variable immunodeficiency. Only in-frame clones appear in the TCRdb table, and some are missing; sequencing was by immunoSEQ multiplex PCR. The sample was found to contain roughly 51,000 clones, and every one recurs. The specimen sequenced was peripheral blood mononuclear cells. The receptors derive from a person aged 18 to 75 in good health.

Ten or more counts support this clone. Germline and junction disagree at one end, which may indicate a read error. Sequencing ends 3 residues short of the CDR3 end; the germline J gene provides the rest. The chain links TRBV30 to TRBJ1-2, with 8 nucleotides matching TRBD1. CDR3 length equals 14 residues. Germline V lookup: CDR1 GTSNPN, CDR2 SVGIG (reference sequence). Incomplete CDR3 DNA: TGTGCCGGGAGACAGGGGAGTGGAAAATATGGC. This gives the protein CAGRQGSGKYG. The whole CDR3 sequence reads CAGRQGSGKYGYTF. Full variable domain (outside the CDR3, taken from reference TRBV30 and TRBJ1-2): SQTIHQWPATLVQPVGSPLSLECTVEGTSNPNLYWYRQAAGRGLQLLFYSVGIGQISSEVPQNLSASRPQDRQFILSSKKLLLSDSGFYLCAGRQGSGKYGYTFGSGTRLTVV.

This clone was counted ten times or more. The read comes to an end 3 residues before the CDR3 does, leaving the germline J gene to fill in the end. V gene TRBV20-1 combines with J gene TRBJ1-1, with D possibly matching TRBD1 (6 bases). This CDR3 region has 16 residues. V was pared by 0 bases and J by 0 bases, with 14 bases between. CDR1 is DFQATT and CDR2 is SNEGSKA in the germline V gene (reference sequence). The sequenced CDR3 bases are TGCAGTGCTAGAGATTTCACCGGGACAATGAACACTGAA. It is translated as CSARDFTGTMNTE. The complete CDR3 reads CSARDFTGTMNTEAFF.

The sample holds many counts of this clone. The CDR3 goes on 3 residues after the read ends, and that part is filled in from the germline J gene. The chain recombines TRBV5-6 with TRBJ2-2; D possibly corresponds to TRBD2 (6 bases). The CDR3 loop spans 15 amino acids. Germline values: CDR1 SGHDT, CDR2 YYEEEE. Trimming took 4 bases from V and 5 from J, leaving 15 bases between them. The CDR3 sequence is CASSPGVGVTGELFF. Incomplete CDR3 DNA: TGTGCCAGCAGCCCGGGGGTCGGGGTAACCGGGGAG.

This clone was seen many times. The read stops 3 residues short of the end of the CDR3; the missing end is completed from the germline J gene. The chain couples TRBV7-2 to TRBJ2-3, with no clear D. V was trimmed by 3 bases and J by 4 bases, leaving 14 bases between them. The CDR3 consists of 15 residues. In germline, CDR1 is SGHTA, CDR2 FQGNSA. The covered CDR3 bases are TGTGCCAGCAGCTTTAGGCAGGCGTCAGCAGATACG. Translation: CASSFRQASADT. The full CDR3 protein reads CASSFRQASADTQYF.